A selection of T cell receptor beta chains follows, all from one sample in a study of metastatic and nonmetastatic thyroid tumors. TCRdb re-called clones via MiXCR from the PCR reads. This sample yields about 19,000 clones, of which 16% are seen a single time; less than 20% belongs to the top ten. Sequenced material: blood. The receptors derive from a male donor with papillary thyroid cancer or a benign thyroid nodule (not recorded which). Some clones in this sample may be carry-over from other donors' samples. Both conserved end residues are part of each CDR3. D genes are given only for firm matches. Size tells how often a clone was seen (once, few, many) or the class of an expanded clone, and some rows leave it out.

d_gene	j_gene	v_gene	abundance	CDR3aa	CDR3nt
TRBD2	TRBJ2-7	TRBV30	.	CAWAQLAGARGQYF	TGTGCCTGGGCACAGCTAGCGGGAGCTCGGGGGCAGTACTTC
TRBD2	TRBJ2-3	TRBV20-1	many	CSARAGREAGTQYF	TGCAGTGCTAGAGCCGGGAGGGAGGCAGGTACGCAGTATTTT
.	TRBJ2-5	TRBV7-9	.	CASSSASQETQYF	TGTGCCAGCAGCTCAGCATCCCAAGAGACCCAGTACTTC
.	TRBJ2-3	TRBV4-1	.	CASIQGLTSTDTQYF	TGCGCCAGCATCCAAGGGTTGACTAGCACAGATACGCAGTATTTT
.	TRBJ2-7	TRBV2	few	CASSGPSHPYEEYF	TGTGCCAGCAGTGGTCCCTCGCACCCCTACGAGGAGTACTTC
.	TRBJ1-2	TRBV28	.	CASRSDRANYGYTF	TGTGCCAGCAGATCTGACCGCGCTAACTATGGCTACACCTTC
.	TRBJ1-3	TRBV11-2	.	CASSLGGSGNTIYF	TGTGCCAGCAGCTTGGGGGGGTCGGGAAACACCATATATTTT
TRBD1	TRBJ1-5	TRBV30	few	CAWRGQASNQPQHF	TGTGCCTGGAGAGGACAGGCCAGCAATCAGCCCCAGCATTTT
TRBD2	TRBJ2-3	TRBV9	many	CASSVGGLAGLVAQYF	TGTGCCAGCAGCGTAGGAGGACTAGCGGGACTGGTCGCGCAGTATTTT
.	TRBJ2-4	TRBV27	many	CASSLSAGSGNQYF	TGTGCCAGCAGTTTATCAGCCGGGAGTGGGAATCAGTACTTC
TRBD2	TRBJ2-2	TRBV3-1	.	CASSLEFQGLAGAGELFF	TGTGCCAGCAGCCTCGAGTTCCAGGGACTAGCGGGAGCCGGGGAGCTGTTTTTT
.	TRBJ1-1	TRBV5-6	many	CASSWDGMKGTEAFF	TGTGCCAGCAGCTGGGACGGGATGAAGGGCACTGAAGCTTTCTTT
.	TRBJ1-1	TRBV28	medium-sized	CASSRGYTEAFF	TGTGCCAGCAGCAGAGGGTACACTGAAGCTTTCTTT
.	TRBJ2-6	TRBV28	many	CASNQADSGANVLTF	TGTGCCAGCAACCAGGCGGACTCTGGGGCCAACGTCCTGACTTTC